The 6 T cell receptor beta chains given below trace back to one sample, sequenced in a study of beta chain features in type 1 diabetes. Of the isolated RNA, all was reverse transcribed, and so the sequenced material was expressed TCRB transcripts. Repertoires were generated with immunoSEQ multiplex PCR, while TCRdb's copy carries only in-frame clones and drops some. The sample consists of more than 300,000 clones, less than 9.5% of them appearing once. Sequences were obtained from central memory CD4+ T cells from blood. These receptor sequences come from a woman younger than 30 in good health.

This clone was detected a few times. The chain combines TRBV2 with TRBJ2-7; no reliable D call. Germline assignment: CDR1 SNHLY and CDR2 FYNNEI. The V end lost 3 bases, the J end lost 9 bases, and 9 bases lay between the germline ends. The CDR3 runs 11 residues. This CDR3 reads CASSDASTQYF. In DNA, the CDR3 is TGTGCCAGCAGTGATGCGTCTACGCAGTACTTC.

This sequence joins TRBV23-1 and TRBJ2-2, with D possibly matching TRBD2 (6 bases). TRBV23-1 is reported as an ORF; its role is uncertain. The V gene lost 2 bases and the J gene lost 6 bases, with 7 bases spanning the gap. The CDR3 is 13 amino acids. The CDR3 region has the DNA TGCGCCAGCAGTCAAGGAGGGGCCGGGGAGCTGTTTTTT. This translates into CASSQGGAGELFF.

This clone was picked up many times. The chain has TRBV28 and TRBJ2-7; D might be TRBD1 (8 bases). This CDR3 is 15 amino acids long. Per germline, CDR1 MDHEN and CDR2 SYDVKM. The V end lost 3 bases, the J end lost 3 bases, and 15 bases lay between the germline ends. The CDR3 DNA reads TGTGCCAGCAGTTTGGGGGGGACAGGCGTCTACGAGCAGTACTTC. It yields the protein CASSLGGTGVYEQYF.

This clone was counted only a few times. The V call is TRBV11-3, the J call TRBJ2-4; 7 bases are shared with TRBD1. The V segment lost 5 bases and the J segment 5 bases; nucleotides outside the gene matches: 3. CDR3 size: 13 residues. Per germline, CDR1 SGHNT and CDR2 YENEEA. CDR3 residues: CASSTGQQNIQYF. CDR3 in DNA: TGTGCCAGCAGCACGGGACAGCAAAACATTCAGTACTTC.

This clone was counted ten times or more. DNA of the CDR3: TGTGCTAGTGAGCGGGACCTGGGCGGTGAGCAGTTCTTC. Protein: CASERDLGGEQFF. This chain uses TRBV12-5 with TRBJ2-1, with 7 bases lining up with TRBD2. Germline V gene sequence: CDR1 LGHNT, CDR2 FRNRAP. The V and J ends lost 7 bases and 9 bases, in that order; junction bases with no gene match: 9. This CDR3 has 13 amino acids.

The V call is TRBV5-1, the J call TRBJ2-3; D may correspond to TRBD1 or TRBD2 (5 bases each). CDR1 and CDR2 from the germline V gene are SGHRS and YFSETQ. The CDR3 extends over 15 amino acids. The V gene lost 4 bases and the J gene lost 0 bases, with 12 bases spanning the gap. The chain's CDR3 is CASSRDGPSTDTQYF. CDR3 DNA sequence: TGCGCCAGCAGCAGGGACGGACCCAGCACAGATACGCAGTATTTT.